The 11 T cell receptor beta chains listed next were all sequenced from one sample in a study of CD8 T cells in Susac syndrome (dated by TCRdb to between 2018 and 2021). The method behind the library was the immunoSEQ multiplex PCR assay. RNA was extracted using the RNeasy kit, and roughly 0.5 to 1 ug of the RNA was reverse transcribed with random hexamers. TCRdb reprocessing: public reads trimmed at Q25 with fastp, clones called with MiXCR, in-frame beta chains kept. When rows share a CDR3 protein, they turn into one entry using the most common DNA and genes. Within this sample are about 400,000 distinct CDR3 sequences, with around 83% of them counted one time only. Approximately 0.12% of the sample goes to the ten largest clones. The sequencing sample was made of CD8+ T cells from PBMCs. These TCRs come from a human donor with multiple sclerosis.

The V gene is TRBV5-4, the J gene TRBJ1-4, with TRBD1 identical over 7 bases. The germline V gene encodes CDR1 SGHNT and CDR2 YYREEE (reference sequence). The CDR3 consists of 16 residues. V shed 4 bases and J 0 bases; nucleotides not matched to a gene: 6. DNA of the CDR3: TGTGCCAGCAGCGCCGGGACAGAACCAACTAATGAAAAACTGTTTTTT. Translated: CASSAGTEPTNEKLFF. The whole variable domain, filled in from reference TRBV5-4 and TRBJ1-4, reads ETGVTQSPTHLIKTRGQQVTLRCSSQSGHNTVSWYQQALGQGPQFIFQYYREEENGRGNFPPRFSGLQFPNYSSELNVNALELDDSALYLCASSAGTEPTNEKLFFGSGTQLSVL.

This chain uses TRBV28 with TRBJ2-5, with TRBD1 identical over 7 bases. The J segment lost 3 bases and the V segment lost 8 bases, leaving 6 bases of the junction unmatched. The CDR3 length is 13 residues. Per germline, CDR1 MDHEN and CDR2 SYDVKM. This CDR3 is CASEGAGEETQYF. In DNA, the CDR3 is TGTGCCAGCGAGGGGGCTGGAGAAGAGACCCAGTACTTC.

This clonotype appeared once. The V call is TRBV28, the J call TRBJ1-1; possible D gene TRBD1, 5 bases. This CDR3 comprises 15 residues. Germline-derived CDR1 and CDR2 are MDHEN and SYDVKM. Trimming cost V 5 bases and J 4 bases, with 17 bases left between them. CDR3 in DNA: TGTGCCAGCAGTCAAAGTACGGAGGGGTCCACTGAAGCTTTCTTT. It codes for CASSQSTEGSTEAFF.

About this clonotype itself: The junction shows a germline mismatch at one end, possibly a read error. This rearrangement joins TRBV6-5 to TRBJ1-3; D is unclear. The CDR3 totals 11 residues. Germline CDR1 MNHEY, CDR2 SVGAGI. CDR3 residues: CASSSENTIYF. CDR3 coding DNA: TGTGCCAGCAGCTCTGAAAACACCATATATTTT.

The chain uses TRBV6-5 and TRBJ2-3; possible D gene TRBD1, 6 bases. CDR1 is MNHEY and CDR2 is SVGAGI in the germline V gene. Trimming shortened V by 4 bases and J by 2 bases, and 16 bases separated the two germline ends. The CDR3 is 16 amino acids. CDR3 loop: CASSFIPRDNTDTQYF. CDR3 bases: TGTGCCAGCAGTTTCATCCCAAGGGACAACACAGATACGCAGTATTTT.

The V call is TRBV20-1, the J call TRBJ1-1; D gene ambiguous. The germline V gene encodes CDR1 DFQATT and CDR2 SNEGSKA (reference sequence). This CDR3 comprises 14 residues. With 3 bases removed from V and 1 base from J, the gap between germline ends came to 12 bases. CDR3 DNA: TGCAGTGCTAGCGGAGTTTTGGGGAACACTGAAGCTTTCTTT. It is translated as CSASGVLGNTEAFF.

This clonotype occurred once. The rearrangement uses TRBV30 and TRBJ2-1, with 9 bases aligning to TRBD2. The J segment lost 2 bases and the V segment lost 2 bases, leaving 10 bases of the junction unmatched. CDR1 and CDR2 (germline): GTSNPN, SVGIG (reference sequence). The CDR3 extends over 17 amino acids. The CDR3 loop reads CAWSPASSGSPYNEQFF. In nucleotides, the CDR3 is TGTGCCTGGAGTCCGGCGAGTAGCGGGAGCCCCTACAATGAGCAGTTCTTC.

V gene TRBV10-3 combines with J gene TRBJ2-7, with 9 bases fitting TRBD2. The CDR3 is 17 amino acids. The V gene's germline CDR1 is ENHRY and CDR2 SYGVKD. Trimming took 0 bases from V and 2 from J; bases not matched to a gene: 8. The CDR3 is CAISESPSGTSPYEQYF. DNA of the CDR3: TGTGCCATCAGTGAGTCGCCTAGCGGGACCTCCCCCTACGAGCAGTACTTC.

The rearrangement uses TRBV10-2 and TRBJ1-1; D gene unclear. Trimming took 4 bases from V and 6 from J, leaving 15 bases between them. This CDR3 is 14 amino acids long. Germline values: CDR1 WSHSY, CDR2 SAAADI. The CDR3 reads CASSGEEGFPEAFF. The DNA of the CDR3 is TGCGCCAGCAGTGGGGAGGAGGGCTTCCCTGAAGCTTTCTTT.

The V call is TRBV20-1, the J call TRBJ2-3; 15 bases line up with TRBD2. CDR3 size: 18 residues. Germline V CDR1 and CDR2: DFQATT, SNEGSKA (reference sequence). Trimming cost V 0 bases and J 2 bases; bases outside gene matches: 6. CDR3 sequence (DNA): TGCAGTGCTAGAGACTGGACTAGCGGGAGGGCCGACACAGATACGCAGTATTTT. Translating gives CSARDWTSGRADTDTQYF.

This chain uses TRBV6-1 with TRBJ1-1; D call uncertain. This CDR3 region has 9 residues. CDR1 is MNHNS and CDR2 is SASEGT in the germline V gene. V was pared by 11 bases and J by 5 bases, with 6 bases between. CDR3 amino acids: CAVGTEAFF. The CDR3 region has the DNA TGTGCCGTAGGAACTGAAGCTTTCTTT.